Sequencing of this T cell receptor beta chain was carried out in a study of follicular helper T cells after annual influenza vaccination. This clone was found a few times. Measured with immunoSEQ multiplex PCR; TCRdb has only the in-frame clones, and not every one. The sample includes 9,400 or so clones, roughly four fifths of them seen just once. The time point is: 2015-2016 season, pre-vaccination. V was shortened by 6 bases and J by 4 bases, with 4 bases between the two germline ends. This CDR3 is built from 10 residues. Per the germline V gene, CDR1 is MDHEN and CDR2 is SYDVKM. The sequences come from CXCR5+ CD38- circulating T follicular helper cells from blood, collected on the day of influenza vaccination. Subset defined: circulating Tfh, non-naive CD4+CXCR5+PD-1+ (ICOS+CD38+ or ICOS-CD38-). This sequence joins TRBV28 and TRBJ2-7, with D hard to call. The receptor comes from an adult who received the influenza vaccine. The CDR3 nucleotides are TGTGCCAGCAGCCATTACGAGCAGTACTTC. Its translation: CASSHYEQYF.